One sample yielded the 18 T cell receptor beta chains listed below, sequenced in a study of T cell clusters in autoimmune cytopenias. TRB rearrangements were amplified by touch-down multiplex PCR with mixed TRB-A/B primers. TCRdb reprocessed the multiplex PCR reads and stores each CDR3 protein as one record, lacking DNA. The sample yields 2,800 or so distinct CDR3 sequences, of which the top ten take up about 9%. Each sample's input was about 270 ng genomic DNA, 30,000 to 45,000 genome equivalents. Sample: peripheral blood. The receptors here all came from a human donor with an autoimmune cytopenia or autoimmune hepatitis (not recorded which).

Frequency places this clonotype as medium-sized. The chain joins TRBV12-3 or TRBV12-4 to TRBJ2-7; no DNA is available, so the TRBD1 call from TCRdb remains unchecked. The length of the CDR3 is 16 residues. CDR3 amino acids: CASSPVQGGSSYEQYF.

This clonotype ranks as medium-sized (0.01 to 0.1%) in terms of frequency. The CDR3 loop is CSVDGTSGLNEQFF. The chain couples TRBV29-1 to TRBJ2-1; there is no DNA to check the TCRdb D call of TRBD2. The CDR3 totals 14 residues. Per the germline V gene, CDR1 is SQVTM and CDR2 is ANQGSEA.

By frequency, this clonotype is medium-sized. The chain employs TRBV6-5 and TRBJ2-1; checking the TCRdb D call of TRBD2 is not possible without DNA. The germline V gene encodes CDR1 MNHEY and CDR2 SVGAGI. The CDR3 length is 16 residues. This chain's CDR3 is CASSYSSRVPSKTQFF.

This clonotype is labeled medium-sized based on frequency. The rearrangement joins TRBV5-5 to TRBJ2-3; TCRdb's D call of TRBD2 is untestable without DNA. Germline loops: CDR1 SGHKS, CDR2 YYEKEE (reference sequence). The CDR3 runs to 17 residues. This CDR3 reads CASSQPEREGRGDTQYF.

Frequency places this clonotype as medium-sized. J is TRBJ1-1 and V is TRBV29-1; TCRdb's assignment of TRBD1 cannot be checked, as there is no DNA. CDR3 size: 14 residues. The V gene's germline CDR1 is SQVTM and CDR2 ANQGSEA. The CDR3: CSAKIGQTNTEAFF.

Frequency places this clonotype as medium-sized. The chain links TRBV15 to TRBJ2-5; the TCRdb call, TRBD2, lacks DNA for checking. CDR1 and CDR2 (germline): LNHNV, YYDKDF (reference sequence). The CDR3 spans 15 residues. This CDR3 reads CATSRSSGGQETQYF.

Measured by frequency, this clonotype is medium-sized (0.01 to 0.1%). The V call is TRBV12-3 or TRBV12-4, the J call TRBJ2-3; TCRdb outputs TRBD2, but without DNA this stays unchecked. There are 15 residues in the CDR3. CDR3 region: CASSRPGLHTDTQYF.

In terms of frequency, this clonotype is medium-sized (0.01 to 0.1%). This chain links TRBV18 with TRBJ2-1; TCRdb selects TRBD1, and the lack of DNA leaves this call unchecked. Germline assignment: CDR1 KGHSH and CDR2 LQKENI. This CDR3 has 16 residues. The CDR3 loop reads CASSPLTGGRGNEQFF.

This clonotype shows up as medium-sized (0.01 to 0.1%) by frequency. The chain couples TRBV30 to TRBJ1-4; the TCRdb D gene call, TRBD1, has no DNA to confirm it. Germline V gives CDR1 GTSNPN, CDR2 SVGIG (reference sequence). This CDR3 comprises 15 residues. The CDR3 region is CAWSTRGTGREKLFF.

This clonotype shows up as medium-sized (0.01 to 0.1%) by frequency. V and J are TRBV19 and TRBJ2-7; TCRdb's D gene call, TRBD1, goes unchecked for lack of DNA. The CDR3 sequence is 14 residues long. Germline CDR1 reads LNHDA; CDR2 reads SQIVND (reference sequence). CDR3 in amino acids: CASSHRDRADEQYF.

Considering frequency, this clonotype is medium-sized. The V gene is TRBV5-5, the J gene TRBJ1-2. The CDR3 runs to 13 residues. Germline V gives CDR1 SGHKS, CDR2 YYEKEE (reference sequence). CDR3 sequence reads: CASSSDGIYGYTF.

Measured by frequency, this clonotype is medium-sized (0.01 to 0.1%). The chain recombines TRBV5-6 with TRBJ2-1; TCRdb reports TRBD1, a call that lacks DNA to check it against. Germline loops: CDR1 SGHDT, CDR2 YYEEEE. This CDR3 spans 12 amino acids. This CDR3 is CASSLGQGEQFF.

By frequency, this clonotype is medium-sized. V is TRBV5-6 and J is TRBJ2-2; TCRdb returns TRBD2, unconfirmable since there is no DNA. The CDR3 extends over 14 amino acids. Germline CDR1 reads SGHDT; CDR2 reads YYEEEE. The CDR3: CASSLAAGRVKLFF.

This clonotype is labeled medium-sized based on frequency. The V call is TRBV6-6, the J call TRBJ2-1; TCRdb calls TRBD2, which cannot be checked without DNA. This CDR3 spans 14 amino acids. Germline lookup yields CDR1 MNHNY and CDR2 SVGAGI (reference sequence). CDR3 in amino acids: CASSSGLIYNEQFF.

Frequency places this clonotype as medium-sized (0.01 to 0.1%). The rearrangement links TRBV20-1 to TRBJ2-5. In germline, CDR1 is DFQATT, CDR2 SNEGSKA (reference sequence). The CDR3 extends over 13 amino acids. The CDR3 loop is CSARDLQSETQYF.

This clonotype is medium-sized by frequency. V gene TRBV19 combines with J gene TRBJ2-7. Germline lookup yields CDR1 LNHDA and CDR2 SQIVND (reference sequence). The CDR3 covers 15 residues. The chain's CDR3 is CASSLVGGRPYEQYF.

In terms of frequency, this clonotype is medium-sized. CDR3: CASSLRQAAEAFF. The genes are TRBV6-5 and TRBJ1-1. Germline V CDR1 and CDR2: MNHEY, SVGAGI. The CDR3 totals 13 residues.

This clonotype is deemed medium-sized (0.01 to 0.1%) by its frequency. This chain connects TRBV19 to TRBJ2-2; the TCRdb D gene call, TRBD1, has no DNA to confirm it. Germline V gene data show CDR1 as LNHDA and CDR2 as SQIVND (reference sequence). The CDR3 spans 17 residues. The CDR3 loop reads CASRAHRSGMNTGELFF.